This T cell receptor beta chain is drawn from a study of T cell changes during pregnancy in multiple sclerosis. Some clones are missing from TCRdb's copy, which holds only in-frame ones; the method was immunoSEQ multiplex PCR. The sample holds about 50,000 clones, 80% to 95% seen once. The CDR3 extends over 14 amino acids. Per germline, CDR1 MGHRA and CDR2 YSYEKL. Trimming cost V 4 bases and J 4 bases, with 10 bases left between them. The sequence came from a female donor with multiple sclerosis, enrolled in a pregnancy study. This chain joins TRBV4-1 and TRBJ2-2; possible D gene TRBD1, 6 bases. The sequencing here drew on CD8+ T cells from peripheral blood mononuclear cells, taken after pregnancy. CDR3 nucleotides: TGCGCCAGCAGCCTCACAGGGTCCACCGGGGAGCTGTTTTTT. It yields the protein CASSLTGSTGELFF.